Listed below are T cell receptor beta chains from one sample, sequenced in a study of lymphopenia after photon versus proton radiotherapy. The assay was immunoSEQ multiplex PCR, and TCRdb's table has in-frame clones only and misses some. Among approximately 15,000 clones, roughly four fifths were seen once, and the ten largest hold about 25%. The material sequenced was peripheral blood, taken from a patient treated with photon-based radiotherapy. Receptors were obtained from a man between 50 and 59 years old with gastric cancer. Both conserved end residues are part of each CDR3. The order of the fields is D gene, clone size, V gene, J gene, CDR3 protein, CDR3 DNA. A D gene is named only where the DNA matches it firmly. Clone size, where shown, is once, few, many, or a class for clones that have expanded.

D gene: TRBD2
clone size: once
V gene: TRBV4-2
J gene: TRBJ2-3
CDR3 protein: CASSQDRTSGGGSTDTQYF
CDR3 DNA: TGTGCCAGCAGCCAAGATCGGACTAGCGGGGGGGGGAGCACAGATACGCAGTATTTT

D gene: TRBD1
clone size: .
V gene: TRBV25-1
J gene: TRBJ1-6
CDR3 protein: CASSEFGTGNSPLHF
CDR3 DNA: TGTGCCAGCAGTGAGTTCGGGACAGGGAATTCACCCCTCCACTTT

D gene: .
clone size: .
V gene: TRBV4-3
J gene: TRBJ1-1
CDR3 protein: CASSQDRMGTVAFF
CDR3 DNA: TGCGCCAGCAGCCAAGATAGGATGGGGACCGTAGCTTTCTTT

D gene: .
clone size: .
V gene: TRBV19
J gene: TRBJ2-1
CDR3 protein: CASSIGPGRTYNEQFF
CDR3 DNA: TGTGCCAGTAGTATAGGTCCAGGGCGCACCTACAATGAGCAGTTCTTC

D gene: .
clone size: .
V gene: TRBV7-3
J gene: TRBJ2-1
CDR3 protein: CASSPQVRRSSYNEQFF
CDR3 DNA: TGTGCCAGCAGCCCCCAAGTCCGGAGGAGCTCCTACAATGAGCAGTTCTTC

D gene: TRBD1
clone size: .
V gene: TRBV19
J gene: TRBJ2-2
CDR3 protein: CASSVRQGVFAGELFF
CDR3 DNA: TGTGCCAGTAGTGTACGACAGGGTGTCTTCGCCGGGGAGCTGTTTTTT

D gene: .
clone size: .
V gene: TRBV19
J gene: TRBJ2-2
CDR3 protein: CASRVEALGRELFF
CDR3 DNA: TGTGCCAGTAGAGTCGAGGCCCTGGGACGGGAGCTGTTTTTT

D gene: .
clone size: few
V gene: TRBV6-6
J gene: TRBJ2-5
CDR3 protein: CASTWTKETQYF
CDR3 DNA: TGTGCCAGCACATGGACTAAAGAGACCCAGTACTTC

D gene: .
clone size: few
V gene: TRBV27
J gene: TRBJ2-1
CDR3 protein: CASSQTGSNEQFF
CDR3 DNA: TGTGCCAGCAGTCAAACAGGCTCCAATGAGCAGTTCTTC

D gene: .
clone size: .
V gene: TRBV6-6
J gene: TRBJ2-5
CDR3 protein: CASREETQYF
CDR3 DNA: TGTGCCAGCAGAGAAGAGACCCAGTACTTC

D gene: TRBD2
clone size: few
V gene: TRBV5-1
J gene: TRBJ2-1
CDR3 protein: CASKLAGYYNEQFF
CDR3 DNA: TGCGCCAGCAAGCTAGCGGGGTACTACAATGAGCAGTTCTTC

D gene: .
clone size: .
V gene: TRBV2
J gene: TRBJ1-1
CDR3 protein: CASRNSKNTEAFF
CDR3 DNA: TGTGCCAGCAGGAACAGCAAGAACACTGAAGCTTTCTTT

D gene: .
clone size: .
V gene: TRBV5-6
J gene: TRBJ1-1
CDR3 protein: CATERGAGDTEAFF
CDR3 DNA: TGTGCCACGGAGAGGGGGGCGGGGGACACTGAAGCTTTCTTT

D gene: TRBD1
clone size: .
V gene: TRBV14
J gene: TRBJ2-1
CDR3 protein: CASVGQGRNNEQFF
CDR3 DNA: TGTGCCAGCGTGGGACAGGGGAGAAACAATGAGCAGTTCTTC

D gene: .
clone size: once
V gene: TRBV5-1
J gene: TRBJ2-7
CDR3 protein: CASSPGTLEYEQYF
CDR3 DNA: TGCGCCAGCAGCCCCGGGACCCTGGAATACGAGCAGTACTTC

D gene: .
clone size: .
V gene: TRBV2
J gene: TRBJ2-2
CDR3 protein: CASRRVLTNTGELFF
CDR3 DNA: TGTGCCAGCAGAAGAGTTCTGACGAACACCGGGGAGCTGTTTTTT

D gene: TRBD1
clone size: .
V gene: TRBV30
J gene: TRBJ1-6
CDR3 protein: CAWSTMRTGGYNSPLHF
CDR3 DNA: TGTGCCTGGAGTACAATGCGTACAGGGGGCTATAATTCACCCCTCCACTTT

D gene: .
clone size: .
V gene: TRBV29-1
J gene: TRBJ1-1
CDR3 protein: CSVGVRGSAFF
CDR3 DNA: TGCAGCGTTGGGGTCAGGGGTTCAGCTTTCTTT

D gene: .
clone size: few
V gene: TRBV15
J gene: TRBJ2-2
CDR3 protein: CATSRDSGGLSTGELFF
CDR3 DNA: TGTGCCACCAGCAGAGATTCTGGGGGGCTGAGCACCGGGGAGCTGTTTTTT

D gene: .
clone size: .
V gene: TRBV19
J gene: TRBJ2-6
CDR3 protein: CASSSRGSGANVLTF
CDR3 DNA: TGTGCCAGTAGTTCCAGGGGCTCTGGGGCCAACGTCCTGACTTTC

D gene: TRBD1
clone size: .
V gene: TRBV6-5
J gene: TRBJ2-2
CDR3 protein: CASSYDRDTGELFF
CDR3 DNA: TGTGCCAGCAGTTACGACAGGGACACCGGGGAGCTGTTTTTT

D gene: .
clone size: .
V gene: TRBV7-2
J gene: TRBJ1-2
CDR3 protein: CASSFPGRSDPGYTF
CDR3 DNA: TGTGCCAGCAGCTTTCCGGGACGATCAGATCCTGGCTACACCTTC

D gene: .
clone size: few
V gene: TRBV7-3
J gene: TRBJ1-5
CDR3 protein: CASSLNSNQPQHF
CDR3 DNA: TGTGCCAGCAGCTTAAATAGCAATCAGCCCCAGCATTTT

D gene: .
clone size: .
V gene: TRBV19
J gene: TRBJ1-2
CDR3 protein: CASSPGPGGGYTF
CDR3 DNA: TGTGCCAGTAGTCCGGGCCCTGGGGGTGGCTACACCTTC

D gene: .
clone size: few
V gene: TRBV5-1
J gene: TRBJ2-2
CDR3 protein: CASSLMAVGTGELFF
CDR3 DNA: TGCGCCAGCAGCTTAATGGCAGTGGGTACCGGGGAGCTGTTTTTT

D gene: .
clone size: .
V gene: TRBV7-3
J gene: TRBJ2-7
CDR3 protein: CASSPRRASYEQYF
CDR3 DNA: TGTGCCAGCAGCCCCCGACGAGCCTCCTACGAGCAGTACTTC

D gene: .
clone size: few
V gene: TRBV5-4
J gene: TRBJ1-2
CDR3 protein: CASSVDGNYGYTF
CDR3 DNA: TGTGCCAGCAGCGTGGACGGGAACTATGGCTACACCTTC

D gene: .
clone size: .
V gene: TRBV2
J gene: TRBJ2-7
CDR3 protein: CASSEGLTEQYF
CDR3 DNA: TGTGCCAGCAGTGAAGGACTGACCGAGCAGTACTTC

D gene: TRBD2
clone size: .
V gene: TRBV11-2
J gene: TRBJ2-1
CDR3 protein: CASSLARGGAQNEQFF
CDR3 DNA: TGTGCCAGCAGCTTAGCCCGGGGGGGGGCTCAAAATGAGCAGTTCTTC

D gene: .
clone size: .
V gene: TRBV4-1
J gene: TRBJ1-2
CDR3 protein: CASSQAGQIYGYTF
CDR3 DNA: TGCGCCAGCAGCCAAGCAGGACAGATCTATGGCTACACCTTC

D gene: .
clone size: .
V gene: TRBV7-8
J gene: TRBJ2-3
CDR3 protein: CASSRGTDTQYF
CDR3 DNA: TGTGCCAGCAGTCGAGGCACAGATACGCAGTATTTT

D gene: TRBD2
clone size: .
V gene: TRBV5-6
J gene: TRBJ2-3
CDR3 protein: CASSFVLAGVDTQYF
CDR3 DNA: TGTGCCAGCAGCTTTGTGCTAGCGGGGGTAGATACGCAGTATTTT

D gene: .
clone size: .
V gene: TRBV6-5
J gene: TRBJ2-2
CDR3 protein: CASTQLWGNTGELFF
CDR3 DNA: TGTGCCAGCACTCAATTGTGGGGCAACACCGGGGAGCTGTTTTTT

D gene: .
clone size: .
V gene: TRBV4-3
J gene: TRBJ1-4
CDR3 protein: CASSRTVLEKLFF
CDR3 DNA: TGCGCCAGCAGTCGGACGGTTTTAGAAAAACTGTTTTTT

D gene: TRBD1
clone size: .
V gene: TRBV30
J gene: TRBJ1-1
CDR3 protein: CAWSVQGMNTEAFF
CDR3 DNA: TGTGCCTGGAGTGTACAGGGGATGAACACTGAAGCTTTCTTT

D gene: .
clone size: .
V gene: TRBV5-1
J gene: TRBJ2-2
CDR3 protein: CASGAVGNTGELFF
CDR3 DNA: TGCGCCAGTGGGGCAGTTGGGAACACCGGGGAGCTGTTTTTT

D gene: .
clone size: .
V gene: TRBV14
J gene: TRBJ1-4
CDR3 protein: CASSYEPGAWEKLFF
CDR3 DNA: TGTGCCAGCAGCTACGAACCCGGGGCCTGGGAAAAACTGTTTTTT

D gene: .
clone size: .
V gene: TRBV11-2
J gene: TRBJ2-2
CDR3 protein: CASSLNPGAGELFF
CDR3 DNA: TGTGCCAGCAGCTTGAATCCGGGGGCCGGGGAGCTGTTTTTT

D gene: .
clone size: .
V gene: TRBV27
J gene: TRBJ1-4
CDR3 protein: CASSWRDGNEKLFF
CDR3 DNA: TGTGCCAGCAGTTGGCGGGACGGTAATGAAAAGCTGTTTTTT

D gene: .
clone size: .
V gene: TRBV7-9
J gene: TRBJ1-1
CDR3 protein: CASSLRGDTEAFF
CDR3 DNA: TGTGCCAGCAGCTTACGGGGAGACACTGAAGCTTTCTTT

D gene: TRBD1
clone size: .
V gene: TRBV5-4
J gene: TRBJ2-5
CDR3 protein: CASSASGTGYQQETQYF
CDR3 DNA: TGTGCCAGCAGCGCTTCCGGGACAGGATACCAACAAGAGACCCAGTACTTC

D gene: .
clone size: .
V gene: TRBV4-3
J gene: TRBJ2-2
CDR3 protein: CASSHRGVGELFF
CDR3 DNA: TGCGCCAGCAGCCACAGGGGGGTCGGGGAGCTGTTTTTT

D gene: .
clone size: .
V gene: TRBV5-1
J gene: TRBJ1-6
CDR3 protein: CASSSGKDNSPLHF
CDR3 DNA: TGCGCCAGCAGCTCCGGCAAAGACAATTCACCCCTCCACTTT

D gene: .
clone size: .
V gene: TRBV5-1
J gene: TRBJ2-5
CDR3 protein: CASSKDISQETQYF
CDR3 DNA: TGCGCCAGCAGCAAAGACATCTCCCAAGAGACCCAGTACTTC

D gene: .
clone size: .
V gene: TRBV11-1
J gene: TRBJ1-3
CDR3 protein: CASEKGSGNTIYF
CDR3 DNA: TGTGCCAGCGAAAAGGGCTCTGGAAACACCATATATTTT

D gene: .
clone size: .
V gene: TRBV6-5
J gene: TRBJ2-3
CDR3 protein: CASSPNRGLGTQYF
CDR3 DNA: TGTGCCAGCAGTCCGAACAGGGGACTGGGTACGCAGTATTTT